The sequence of this T cell receptor beta chain was determined in a study of response to subunit inactivated influenza vaccine. Study-level points and caveats: T cells newly recruited by each seasonal influenza vaccination are few, the authors suggested.

A single record per CDR3 protein comes from TCRdb applying MiXCR to the RT-PCR reads. Among fewer than 400,000 distinct CDR3 sequences listed, roughly 22% were seen once. Regarding this clonotype: What it binds is not known.

Sequencing used PBMCs from blood, obtained roughly 20 months after vaccination. The clonotype comes from a man in his fifties or sixties who received an inactivated influenza vaccine.

CDR3 nucleotides: TGCAGTGCTAGGTCGCTAGCGGGAGTCCCCATTAACGACGAGCAGTTCTTC. It translates to CSARSLAGVPINDEQFF. The chain joins TRBV20-1 to TRBJ2-1, with 10 bases matching TRBD2. Looked up from germline, CDR1 is DFQATT and CDR2 is SNEGSKA (reference sequence). V trimming: 3 bases; J trimming: 10 bases; junction bases outside the gene matches: 18. This CDR3 has 17 amino acids.